Following are 16 T cell receptor beta chains from one sample sequenced in a study of metastatic and nonmetastatic thyroid tumors. Using MiXCR, TCRdb reanalyzed the PCR reads. The profile covers 45,000 or so clones, with less than 4.5% appearing a single time and less than 10% taken by the ten largest. Patients underwent thyroid surgery, and none had received any treatment before it. What was sequenced was blood. These receptors were collected from a female donor with papillary thyroid cancer or a benign thyroid nodule (not recorded which). Some clones in this sample may be carry-over from other donors' samples.

This rearrangement joins TRBV2 to TRBJ1-2; D gene uncertain. The V and J ends lost 4 bases and 3 bases respectively, with 9 bases between them. The CDR3 consists of 13 residues. The V gene's germline CDR1 is SNHLY and CDR2 FYNNEI. The CDR3 DNA sequence: TGTGCCAGCAGTGCCGGGCCGGACTATGGCTACACCTTC. Its translation is CASSAGPDYGYTF.

This chain links TRBV12-3 or TRBV12-4 with TRBJ2-2; D possibly corresponds to TRBD1 (6 bases). This CDR3 is 15 amino acids long. The V end was cut by 3 bases, the J end by 1 base, with 9 bases between. This CDR3 reads CASSLKGVNTGELFF. The CDR3 DNA reads as TGTGCCAGCAGTTTGAAGGGGGTGAACACCGGGGAGCTGTTTTTT.

This clone showed up just a few times. This rearrangement joins TRBV27 to TRBJ2-1; no clear D gene. The CDR3 extends over 13 amino acids. The V end lost 1 base, the J end lost 5 bases, and 6 bases lay between the germline ends. Germline lookup yields CDR1 MNHEY and CDR2 SMNVEV (reference sequence). CDR3 nucleotide sequence: TGTGCCAGCAGTTTATTCCTAAACAATGAGCAGTTCTTC. Translating gives CASSLFLNNEQFF.

V and J are TRBV11-2 and TRBJ2-1; 10 bases align to TRBD2. The CDR3 has 15 amino acids. Per germline, CDR1 SGHAT and CDR2 FQNNGV. V trimming: 6 bases; J trimming: 6 bases; junction bases outside the gene matches: 8. CDR3 sequence: CASSRLAGPRNEQFF. The CDR3 DNA reads TGTGCCAGCAGTCGACTAGCGGGCCCACGCAATGAGCAGTTCTTC. The variable domain in full, completed from reference TRBV11-2 and TRBJ2-1, reads EAGVAQSPRYKIIEKRQSVAFWCNPISGHATLYWYQQILGQGPKLLIQFQNNGVVDDSQLPKDRFSAERLKGVDSTLKIQPAKLEDSAVYLCASSRLAGPRNEQFFGPGTRLTVL.

This clone was counted at least ten times. The chain is built from TRBV4-1 and TRBJ1-3; D possibly corresponds to TRBD1 (5 bases). Germline V gene data show CDR1 as MGHRA and CDR2 as YSYEKL. Trimming took off 1 base at V and 0 bases at J, with 16 bases between the two ends. CDR3 length equals 18 residues. The CDR3 DNA follows: TGCGCCAGCAGCCAAGGTGCTTGGCAGGGCAGCTCTGGAAACACCATATATTTT. This gives the protein CASSQGAWQGSSGNTIYF.

This clone was seen repeatedly, ten times or more. A much larger clone sits a single nucleotide away, making a read error possible. Other DNA variants within this sample encode the same CDR3. The chain recombines TRBV11-2 with TRBJ2-3; D is undetermined. Germline CDR1 reads SGHAT; CDR2 reads FQNNGV. The CDR3 is 13 residues long. V was pared by 0 bases and J by 10 bases, with 11 bases between. The CDR3 spells CASSLDLDRSQYF. CDR3 nucleotides: TGTGCCAGCAGCTTAGATCTAGATCGATCGCAGTATTTT.

V and J are TRBV7-9 and TRBJ2-3, with no clear D. The CDR3 runs 15 residues. CDR1 SEHNR and CDR2 FQNEAQ come from the germline V gene (reference sequence). V was shortened by 5 bases and J by 2 bases, with 14 bases between the two germline ends. The CDR3 DNA sequence: TGTGCCAGCAGCCCAGGACGGACCTTCACAGATACGCAGTATTTT. This gives the protein CASSPGRTFTDTQYF.

This clone was recorded many times. At one boundary the junction diverges from the germline segment, which might be a read error. The rearrangement uses TRBV24-1 and TRBJ2-5; TRBD1 matches at 9 bases. This CDR3 contains 14 residues. CDR1 KGHDR and CDR2 SFDVKD come from the germline V gene. Here the CDR3 reads CTTSDTGGQETQYF. The CDR3 bases are TGTACCACCAGTGATACAGGGGGCCAGGAGACCCAGTACTTC.

This clone was observed many times. The genes are TRBV6-1 and TRBJ2-2, with D perhaps matching TRBD2 (5 bases). Germline V CDR1 and CDR2: MNHNS, SASEGT. Deletions cut 6 bases from V and 6 bases from J, with 11 bases between. This CDR3 region has 13 residues. The CDR3 reads CASSTGDAGELFF. The DNA for the CDR3 is TGTGCCAGCAGCACCGGGGATGCCGGGGAGCTGTTTTTT.

This clone has a count of ten or more. The chain recombines TRBV7-9 with TRBJ2-1; TRBD2 is a possible D gene (6 bases). The CDR3 length is 17 residues. V was shortened by 3 bases and J by 2 bases, with 17 bases between the two germline ends. Per the germline V gene, CDR1 is SEHNR and CDR2 is FQNEAQ (reference sequence). CDR3 bases: TGTGCCAGCAGCTTCCTTCACCGGGAGCATCCCTACAATGAGCAGTTCTTC. It codes for CASSFLHREHPYNEQFF. Supplemented by reference TRBV7-9 and TRBJ2-1, the full variable domain reads DTGVSQNPRHKITKRGQNVTFRCDPISEHNRLYWYRQTLGQGPEFLTYFQNEAQLEKSRLLSDRFSAERPKGSFSTLEIQRTEQGDSAMYLCASSFLHREHPYNEQFFGPGTRLTVL.

This clone was counted ten times or more. The V and J genes are TRBV14 and TRBJ2-7; a possible D gene is TRBD2 (6 bases). Looked up from germline, CDR1 is SGHDN and CDR2 is FVKESK. With 4 bases removed from V and 2 bases from J, the gap between germline ends came to 18 bases. The CDR3 totals 16 residues. DNA of the CDR3: TGTGCCAGCAGCCTAGGAGGGAGAGGGCTTGCCTACGAGCAGTACTTC. It specifies CASSLGGRGLAYEQYF. The complete variable domain, with remaining parts taken from reference TRBV14 and TRBJ2-7, reads EAGVTQFPSHSVIEKGQTVTLRCDPISGHDNLYWYRRVMGKEIKFLLHFVKESKQDESGMPNNRFLAERTGGTYSTLKVQPAELEDSGVYFCASSLGGRGLAYEQYFGPGTRLTVT.

This clone was picked up many times. The V and J genes are TRBV19 and TRBJ2-5, with 7 bases lining up with TRBD1. Looked up from germline, CDR1 is LNHDA and CDR2 is SQIVND (reference sequence). The CDR3 totals 14 residues. After removal of 9 bases from V and 3 bases from J, the junction contained 10 bases not matched to a gene. The chain's CDR3 is CASKATGTKETQYF. The CDR3 DNA reads TGTGCCAGCAAGGCGACAGGGACAAAAGAGACCCAGTACTTC.

There are a few counts of this clone. The chain joins TRBV28 to TRBJ1-3; D is perhaps TRBD1 (6 bases). The CDR3 is 15 amino acids. Germline V gene data show CDR1 as MDHEN and CDR2 as SYDVKM. The V gene lost 6 bases and the J gene lost 2 bases, with 14 bases spanning the gap. This CDR3 is CASRRDITPGNTIYF. The CDR3 DNA follows: TGTGCCAGCAGAAGGGACATAACGCCTGGAAACACCATATATTTT.

This clone was detected only a few times. Since a much larger clone is just one base distant, this may be a read error. The J gene is TRBJ1-2, the V gene TRBV20-1, with D perhaps matching TRBD1 (5 bases). The CDR3 sequence is 15 residues long. Germline CDR1 and CDR2: DFQATT and SNEGSKA (reference sequence). The CDR3: CSARDPRTGTDGYAF. The CDR3 nucleotides read TGCAGTGCTAGAGATCCCAGGACGGGGACTGACGGCTACGCCTTC.

The sample holds a few counts of this clone. The chain is built from TRBV18 and TRBJ2-7, with 7 bases identical to TRBD1. Per germline, CDR1 KGHSH and CDR2 LQKENI. V shed 7 bases, J shed 6 bases, and the junction held 9 bases outside the gene matches. The CDR3 runs to 13 residues. The CDR3: CASLGQVSGEQYF. The CDR3 coding sequence is TGTGCCAGCTTAGGACAGGTATCTGGCGAGCAGTACTTC.

This clone has a count of ten or more. The chain employs TRBV24-1 and TRBJ2-6; 10 nucleotides match TRBD2. Germline CDR1 is KGHDR and CDR2 is SFDVKD. This CDR3 contains 20 residues. Trimming at V came to 7 bases and at J to 0 bases, leaving 14 bases not matched to a gene. The CDR3 DNA follows: TGTGCCACCAGCTCCGACAGGACTAGCGGTGAAGTCTCTGGGGCCAACGTCCTGACTTTC. This sequence encodes CATSSDRTSGEVSGANVLTF.